The 6 T cell receptor beta chains presented below share a single source sample, sequenced in a study of T cell changes during pregnancy in multiple sclerosis. Sequencing used immunoSEQ multiplex PCR; TCRdb keeps in-frame clones, though not all of them. The repertoire holds just over 35,000 clones, roughly 89% seen once, with 0.7% to 0.85% in the top ten. The sequencing here drew on CD4+ T cells from peripheral blood mononuclear cells, taken after pregnancy. These receptors originate from a female donor in good health, enrolled as a control in a pregnancy study.

V usage is TRBV6-6 and J usage is TRBJ1-2, with D possibly being TRBD1 (6 bases). Trimming shortened V by 7 bases and J by 8 bases, and 11 bases separated the two germline ends. CDR1 and CDR2 (germline): MNHNY, SVGAGI (reference sequence). CDR3 size: 11 residues. The CDR3 sequence: CASNREGGYTF. As DNA, the CDR3 is TGTGCCAGCAACAGGGAAGGCGGCTACACCTTC.

V is TRBV5-5 and J is TRBJ2-2; D possibly corresponds to TRBD2 (5 bases). From germline, CDR1 is SGHKS and CDR2 YYEKEE (reference sequence). The CDR3 consists of 14 residues. V lost 3 bases and J 7 bases, leaving 13 bases between the germline ends. CDR3 sequence (DNA): TGTGCCAGCAGCTCGTCGGGATGGGGCGGGGAGCTGTTTTTT. Protein: CASSSSGWGGELFF.

This chain connects TRBV5-4 to TRBJ2-7, with D possibly TRBD2 on 6 matching bases. The germline CDR1 and CDR2 sequences are SGHNT and YYREEE (reference sequence). The CDR3 runs to 15 residues. Trimming removed 5 bases at V and 0 bases at J, with 15 bases between. Here the CDR3 DNA reads TGTGCCAGCAGTCTCTATAGGGGAGGCTCCTACGAGCAGTACTTC. This encodes CASSLYRGGSYEQYF.

For this clone: The limits of the CDR3 on the DNA are not certain, so only TCRdb's listed CDR3 is given. The chain is built from TRBV21-1 and TRBJ1-6. TRBV21-1 is labeled a pseudogene. The CDR3 region is 18 residues in length, termini included. CDR3 sequence reads: CASSKVGRGANYNSPLHF.

The chain combines TRBV4-2 with TRBJ1-5, with D possibly TRBD1 on 6 matching bases. CDR3 length: 17 amino acids. CDR1 LGHNA and CDR2 YNFKEQ come from the germline V gene. V lost 0 bases and J 0 bases, leaving 12 bases between the germline ends. As DNA, the CDR3 is TGTGCCAGCAGCCAAGAAGAGGGGGTAGGTAGCAATCAGCCCCAGCATTTT. It codes for CASSQEEGVGSNQPQHF.

The chain employs TRBV6-1 and TRBJ2-7; D not resolved. CDR1 and CDR2 (germline): MNHNS, SASEGT. There are 13 residues in the CDR3. The germline V and J ends were trimmed by 6 bases and 5 bases, with 14 bases remaining between them. CDR3: CASSAKPENEQYF. The CDR3 nucleotides read TGTGCCAGCAGCGCGAAACCCGAAAACGAGCAGTACTTC.